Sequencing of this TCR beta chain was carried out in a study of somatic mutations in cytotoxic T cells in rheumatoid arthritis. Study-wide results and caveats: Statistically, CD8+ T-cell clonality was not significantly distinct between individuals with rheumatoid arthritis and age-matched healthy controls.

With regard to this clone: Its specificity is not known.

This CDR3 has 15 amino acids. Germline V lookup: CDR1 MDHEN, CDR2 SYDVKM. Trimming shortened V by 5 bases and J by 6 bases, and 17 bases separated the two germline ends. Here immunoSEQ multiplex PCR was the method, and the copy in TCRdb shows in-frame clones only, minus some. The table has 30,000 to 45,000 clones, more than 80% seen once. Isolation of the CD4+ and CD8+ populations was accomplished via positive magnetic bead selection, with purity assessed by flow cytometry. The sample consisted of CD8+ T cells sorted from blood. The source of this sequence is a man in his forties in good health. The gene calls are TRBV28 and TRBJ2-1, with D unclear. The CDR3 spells CASSPRAREPNEQFF. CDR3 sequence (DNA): TGTGCCAGCAGTCCCCGGGCTAGGGAACCCAATGAGCAGTTCTTC.